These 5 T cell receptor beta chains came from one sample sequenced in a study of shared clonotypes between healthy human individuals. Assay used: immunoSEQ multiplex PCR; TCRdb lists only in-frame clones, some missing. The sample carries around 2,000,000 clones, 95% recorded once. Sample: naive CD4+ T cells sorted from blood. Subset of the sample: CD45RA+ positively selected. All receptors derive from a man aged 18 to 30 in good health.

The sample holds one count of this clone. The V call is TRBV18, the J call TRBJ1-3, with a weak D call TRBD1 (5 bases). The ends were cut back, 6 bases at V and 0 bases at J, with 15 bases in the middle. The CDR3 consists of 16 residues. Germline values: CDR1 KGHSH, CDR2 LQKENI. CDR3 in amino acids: CASSGIRQRSGNTIYF. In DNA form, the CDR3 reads TGTGCCAGCTCCGGGATACGACAGCGCTCTGGAAACACCATATATTTT.

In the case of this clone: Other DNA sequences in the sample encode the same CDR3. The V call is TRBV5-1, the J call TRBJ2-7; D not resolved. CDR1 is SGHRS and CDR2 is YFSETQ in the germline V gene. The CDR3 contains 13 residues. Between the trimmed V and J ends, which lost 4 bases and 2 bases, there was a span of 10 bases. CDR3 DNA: TGCGCCAGCAGCCTGGGCCGAGCCTACGAGCAGTACTTC. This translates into CASSLGRAYEQYF.

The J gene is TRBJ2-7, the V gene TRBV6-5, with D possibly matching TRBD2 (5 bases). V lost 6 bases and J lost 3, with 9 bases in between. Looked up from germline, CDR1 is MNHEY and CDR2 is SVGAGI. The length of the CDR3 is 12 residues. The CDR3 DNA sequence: TGTGCCAGCAGGGAGAGGGACTACGAGCAGTACTTC. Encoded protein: CASRERDYEQYF.

The CDR3 DNA sequence: TGCGCCAGCAGCGAGGACTACGAGCAGTACTTC. As protein: CASSEDYEQYF. V is TRBV5-1 and J is TRBJ2-7, with D unclear. Trimming left V 4 bases short and J 3 bases short, with 5 bases between. CDR1 SGHRS and CDR2 YFSETQ come from the germline V gene. CDR3 length equals 11 residues.

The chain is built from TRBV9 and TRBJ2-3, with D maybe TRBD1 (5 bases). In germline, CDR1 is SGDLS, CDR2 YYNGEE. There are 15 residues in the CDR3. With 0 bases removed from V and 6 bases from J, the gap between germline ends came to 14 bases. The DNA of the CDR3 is TGTGCCAGCAGCGTAGTAGGGGTCCAGACGGATACGCAGTATTTT. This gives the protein CASSVVGVQTDTQYF.